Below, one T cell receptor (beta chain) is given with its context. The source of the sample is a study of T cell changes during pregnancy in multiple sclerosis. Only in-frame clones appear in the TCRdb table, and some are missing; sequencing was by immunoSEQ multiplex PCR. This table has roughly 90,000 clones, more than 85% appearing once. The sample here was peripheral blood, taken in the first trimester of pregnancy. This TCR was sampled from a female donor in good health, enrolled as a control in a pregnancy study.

The CDR3 nucleotides read TGTGCCAGCAGTCCCGGGTCCTTCGGTGACACTGAAGCTTTCTTT. Its translation is CASSPGSFGDTEAFF. The chain carries TRBV28 and TRBJ1-1; no clear D gene. From germline, CDR1 is MDHEN and CDR2 SYDVKM. The CDR3 spans 15 residues. V was pared by 5 bases and J by 3 bases, with 16 bases between.